This T cell receptor (beta chain) was identified during a study of control samples from healthy donors and cancer patients (dated by TCRdb to about 2020). Library creation used the immunoSEQ multiplex PCR assay. Here the immuneACCESS table is served through TCRdb, limited to in-frame sequences with V and J called. Missing clones are a known gap in these copies; in checked studies unresolved V genes cover under half, and the rest lacks a known reason. The sample table contains more than 85,000 clones; only one count was recorded for about 81% of them. The top ten constitute 38% of the sample. Worth noting for this clone: Its specific antigen is unknown. Base quality data are lacking; no much larger clone is found one base away.

The receptor was derived from a man in his 70s with lung cancer. Input material: PBMCs.

The CDR3 has the sequence CASSRTTGPNYGYTF. The bases are TGCGCCAGCAGTCGGACGACAGGACCTAACTATGGCTACACCTTC. The V and J segments used are TRBV5-1 and TRBJ1-2; the D region possibly corresponds to TRBD1 (6 bases align). CDR1 and CDR2, per the germline V gene, are SGHRS and YFSETQ. The junction shows trimming of 5 bases on V and 0 bases on J, plus 14 bases between the germline ends. The CDR3, from cysteine to phenylalanine, totals 15 residues. Only the CDR3 DNA stays, 45 bases, in frame from base 1. With the rest looked up from the reference TRBV5-1 and TRBJ1-2 genes rather than sequenced, the full variable domain is KAGVTQTPRYLIKTRGQQVTLSCSPISGHRSVSWYQQTPGQGLQFLFEYFSETQRNKGNFPGRFSGRQFSNSRSEMNVSTLELGDSALYLCASSRTTGPNYGYTFGSGTRLTVV.